The subject of this entry is one T cell receptor beta chain. Its antigen is undetermined. This specimen belongs to a study of cytomegalovirus exposure and HLA in healthy donors. Study-wide results and caveats: Immune exposure information comprised only CMV serostatus.

The PCR had 60 Vbeta and 13 Jbeta primers. Only in-frame clones appear in the TCRdb table, and some are missing; sequencing was by immunoSEQ multiplex PCR. The sample consists of about 180,000 clones, 85% of them appearing once. The CDR3 totals 16 residues. The ends were cut back, 1 base at V and 3 bases at J, with 16 bases in the middle. Germline V lookup: CDR1 MGHRA, CDR2 YSYEKL. The sequence was collected from a boy younger than 10 in good health and CMV-seronegative. V and J are TRBV4-1 and TRBJ2-7; D gene uncertain. The sequenced sample consisted of PBMCs. CDR3 sequence: CASSQAPLPAGYEQYV. CDR3 DNA sequence: TGCGCCAGCAGCCAAGCTCCCCTCCCCGCAGGCTACGAGCAGTACGTC.